The clone carrying this T cell receptor (beta chain) has more than one count but fewer than ten. Its antigen remains unidentified. One entry per CDR3 protein, called by TCRdb with MiXCR from the reads. The sample lists nearly 550,000 distinct CDR3 sequences; approximately 15% were seen once. This sample was included in a study of T cell repertoires in cytomegalovirus infection. Overall study: TCR beta signatures that were public indicated CMV infection and matching HLA type. The study's findings and limits: The response measured ex vivo was dominated by TCR beta clonotypes (HLA-C-restricted and CMV-specific). Carriage of CMV together with the relevant HLA was identifiable through cumulative public TCR beta family frequency.

This TCR was sampled from a human donor in good health (CMV status not recorded). Some clones in this sample may be carry-over from other donors' samples. The source material was CD8+ T cells from PBMCs.

The CDR3 sequence is CSVQGAIDEQYF. In DNA form, the CDR3 reads TGCAGCGTTCAGGGGGCTATAGACGAGCAGTACTTC. The chain uses TRBV29-1 and TRBJ2-7; 8 bases are a match to TRBD1. The CDR3 is 12 amino acids. Trimming removed 5 bases from V and 5 bases from J; junction bases left unmatched: 5. The germline CDR1 and CDR2 sequences are SQVTM and ANQGSEA.